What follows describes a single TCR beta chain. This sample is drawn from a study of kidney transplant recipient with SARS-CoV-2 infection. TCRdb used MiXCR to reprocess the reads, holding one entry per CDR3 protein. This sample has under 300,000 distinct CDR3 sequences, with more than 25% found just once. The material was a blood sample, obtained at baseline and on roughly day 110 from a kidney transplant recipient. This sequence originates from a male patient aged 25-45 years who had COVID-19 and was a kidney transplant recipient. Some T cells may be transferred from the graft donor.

As DNA, the CDR3 is TGTGCCAGCAGCGTAGCTAGCACTAGCGGGGGTGAGCAGTTCTTC. It encodes CASSVASTSGGEQFF. The chain combines TRBV9 with TRBJ2-1; TRBD2 agrees at 11 bases. V trimming: 0 bases; J trimming: 9 bases; junction bases outside the gene matches: 5. This CDR3 is built from 15 residues. The germline V gene encodes CDR1 SGDLS and CDR2 YYNGEE. Using reference TRBV9 and TRBJ2-1 for the parts outside the CDR3, the full variable domain is DSGVTQTPKHLITATGQRVTLRCSPRSGDLSVYWYQQSLDQGLQFLIQYYNGEERAKGNILERFSAQQFPDLHSELNLSSLELGDSALYFCASSVASTSGGEQFFGPGTRLTVL.